This T cell receptor (beta chain) emerged from a study of high-grade serous ovarian cancer treatment subgroups. Tumor samples were taken before definitive surgery or chemotherapy. V was pared by 2 bases and J by 1 base, with 4 bases of the junction left unmatched. CDR3 length: 15 residues. From germline, CDR1 is KGHSH and CDR2 LQKENI. Produced via immunoSEQ multiplex PCR; TCRdb's table is partial and in-frame only. The sample shows around 7,300 clones, 60% to 80% of them seen only once. This TCR was recovered from a human donor with high-grade serous ovarian cancer. The sequenced material came from tumor tissue. The V and J genes are TRBV18 and TRBJ2-5; TRBD1 aligns across 7 bases. The CDR3 loop is CASSPARTGQETQYF. In DNA form, the CDR3 reads TGTGCCAGCTCACCAGCTCGGACAGGCCAAGAGACCCAGTACTTC. Full variable domain (remainder filled in from reference TRBV18 and TRBJ2-5): NAGVMQNPRHLVRRRGQEARLRCSPMKGHSHVYWYRQLPEEGLKFMVYLQKENIIDESGMPKERFSAEFPKEGPSILRIQQVVRGDSAAYFCASSPARTGQETQYFGPGTRLLVL.